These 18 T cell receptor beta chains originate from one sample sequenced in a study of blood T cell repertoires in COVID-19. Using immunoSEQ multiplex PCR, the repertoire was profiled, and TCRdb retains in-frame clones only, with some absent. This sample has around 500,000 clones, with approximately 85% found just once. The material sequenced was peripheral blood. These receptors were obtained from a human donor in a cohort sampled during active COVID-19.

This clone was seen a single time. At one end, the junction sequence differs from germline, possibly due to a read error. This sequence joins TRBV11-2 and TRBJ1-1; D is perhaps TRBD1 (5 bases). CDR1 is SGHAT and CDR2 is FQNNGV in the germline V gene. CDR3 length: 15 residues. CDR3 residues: CATSAGPLMNTEAFF. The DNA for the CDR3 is TGTGCCACCAGCGCGGGGCCCCTTATGAACACTGAAGCTTTCTTT.

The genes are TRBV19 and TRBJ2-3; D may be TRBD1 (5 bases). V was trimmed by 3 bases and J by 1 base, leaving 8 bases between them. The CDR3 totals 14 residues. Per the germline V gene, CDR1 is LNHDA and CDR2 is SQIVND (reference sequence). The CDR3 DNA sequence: TGTGCCAGTAGTATGGGGCCCGGCACAGATACGCAGTATTTT. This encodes CASSMGPGTDTQYF.

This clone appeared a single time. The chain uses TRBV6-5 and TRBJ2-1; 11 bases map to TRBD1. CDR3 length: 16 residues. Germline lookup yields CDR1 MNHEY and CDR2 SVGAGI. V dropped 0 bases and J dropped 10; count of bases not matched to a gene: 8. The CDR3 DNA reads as TGTGCCAGCAGTTACTCCCCGGACAGGGGGCGAGGAGAGCAGTTCTTC. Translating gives CASSYSPDRGRGEQFF.

The chain's CDR3 is CASSRPEGSEQFF. Written as DNA, the CDR3 is TGTGCCAGCAGCCGTCCGGAGGGGTCTGAGCAGTTCTTC. V and J are TRBV11-2 and TRBJ2-1, with TRBD2 as a possible D gene (6 bases). This CDR3 is built from 13 residues. CDR1 is SGHAT, CDR2 FQNNGV, per germline. Trimming left V 5 bases short and J 9 bases short, with 14 bases between.

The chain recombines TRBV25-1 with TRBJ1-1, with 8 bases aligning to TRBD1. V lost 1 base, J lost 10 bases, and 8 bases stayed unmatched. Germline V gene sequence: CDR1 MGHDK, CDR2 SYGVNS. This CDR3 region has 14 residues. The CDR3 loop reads CASSESWETGGAFF. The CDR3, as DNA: TGTGCCAGCAGTGAATCATGGGAAACAGGGGGAGCTTTCTTT.

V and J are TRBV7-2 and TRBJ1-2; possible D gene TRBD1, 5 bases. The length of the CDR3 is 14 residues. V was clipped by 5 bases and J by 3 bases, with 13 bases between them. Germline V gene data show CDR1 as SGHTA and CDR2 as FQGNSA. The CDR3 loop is CASSQEWGDYGYTF. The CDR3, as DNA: TGTGCCAGCAGCCAGGAATGGGGGGACTATGGCTACACCTTC.

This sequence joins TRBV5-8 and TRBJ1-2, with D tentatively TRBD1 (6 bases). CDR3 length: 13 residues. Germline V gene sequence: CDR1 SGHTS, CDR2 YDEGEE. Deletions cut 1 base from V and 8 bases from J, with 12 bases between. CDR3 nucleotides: TGTGCCAGCAGCTTGACAGGGTTCGAGGGCTACACCTTC. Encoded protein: CASSLTGFEGYTF.

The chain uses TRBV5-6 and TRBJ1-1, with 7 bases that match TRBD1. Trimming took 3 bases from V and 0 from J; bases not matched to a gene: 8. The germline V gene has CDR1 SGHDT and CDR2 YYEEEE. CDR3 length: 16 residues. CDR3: CASSSDSGQMNTEAFF. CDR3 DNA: TGTGCCAGCAGCTCCGACTCGGGACAGATGAACACTGAAGCTTTCTTT.

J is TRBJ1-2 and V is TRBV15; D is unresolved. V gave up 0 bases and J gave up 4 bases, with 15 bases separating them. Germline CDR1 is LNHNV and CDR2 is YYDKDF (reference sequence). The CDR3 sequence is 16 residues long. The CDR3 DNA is TGTGCCACCAGCAGAGACCGTGTACAGCAATTCTATGGCTACACCTTC. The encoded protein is CATSRDRVQQFYGYTF.

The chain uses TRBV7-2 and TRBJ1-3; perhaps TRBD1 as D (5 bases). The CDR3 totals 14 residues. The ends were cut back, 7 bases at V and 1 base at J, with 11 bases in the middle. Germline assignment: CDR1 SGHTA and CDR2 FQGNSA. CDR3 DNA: TGTGCCAGCATCGACAGCGTGTCTGGAAACACCATATATTTT. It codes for CASIDSVSGNTIYF.

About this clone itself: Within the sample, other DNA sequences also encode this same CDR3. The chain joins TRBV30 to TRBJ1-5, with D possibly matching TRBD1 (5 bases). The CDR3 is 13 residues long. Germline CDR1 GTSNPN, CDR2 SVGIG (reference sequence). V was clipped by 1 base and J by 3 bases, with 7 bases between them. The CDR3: CAWSGQSNQPQHF. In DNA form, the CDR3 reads TGTGCCTGGAGTGGACAGTCCAATCAGCCCCAGCATTTT.

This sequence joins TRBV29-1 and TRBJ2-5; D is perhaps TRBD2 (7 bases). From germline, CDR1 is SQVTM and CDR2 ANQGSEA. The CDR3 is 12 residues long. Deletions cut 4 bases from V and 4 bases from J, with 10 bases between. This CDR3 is CSVGEGGETQYF. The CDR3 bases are TGCAGCGTTGGGGAGGGGGGAGAGACCCAGTACTTC. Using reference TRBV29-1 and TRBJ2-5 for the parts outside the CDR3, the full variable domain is SAVISQKPSRDICQRGTSLTIQCQVDSQVTMMFWYRQQPGQSLTLIATANQGSEATYESGFVIDKFPISRPNLTFSTLTVSNMSPEDSSIYLCSVGEGGETQYFGPGTRLLVL.

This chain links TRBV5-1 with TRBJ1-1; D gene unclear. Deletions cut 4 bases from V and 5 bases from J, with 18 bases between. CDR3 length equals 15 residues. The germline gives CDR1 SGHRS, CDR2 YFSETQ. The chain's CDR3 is CASSATTQWRTEAFF. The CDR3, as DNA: TGCGCCAGCAGCGCTACTACACAGTGGAGGACTGAAGCTTTCTTT.

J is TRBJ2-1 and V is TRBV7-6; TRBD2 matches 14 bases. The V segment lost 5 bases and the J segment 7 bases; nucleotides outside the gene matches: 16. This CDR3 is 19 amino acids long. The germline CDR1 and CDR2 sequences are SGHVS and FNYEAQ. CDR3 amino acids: CASSPVPGLAGVTRNEQFF. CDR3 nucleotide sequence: TGTGCCAGCAGCCCCGTCCCGGGACTAGCGGGAGTCACGAGGAATGAGCAGTTCTTC. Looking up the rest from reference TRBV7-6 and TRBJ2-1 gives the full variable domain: GAGVSQSPRYKVTKRGQDVALRCDPISGHVSLYWYRQALGQGPEFLTYFNYEAQQDKSGLPNDRFSAERPEGSISTLTIQRTEQRDSAMYRCASSPVPGLAGVTRNEQFFGPGTRLTVL.

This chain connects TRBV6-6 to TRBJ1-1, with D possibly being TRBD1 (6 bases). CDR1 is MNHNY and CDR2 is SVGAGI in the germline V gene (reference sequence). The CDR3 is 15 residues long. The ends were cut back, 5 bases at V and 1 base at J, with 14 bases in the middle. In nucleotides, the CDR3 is TGTGCCAGCAGTCGATCGGGACACCAGAACACTGAAGCTTTCTTT. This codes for CASSRSGHQNTEAFF.

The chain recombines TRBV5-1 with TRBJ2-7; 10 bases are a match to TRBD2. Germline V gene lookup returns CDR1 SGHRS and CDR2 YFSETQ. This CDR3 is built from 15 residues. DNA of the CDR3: TGCGCGAGCGCTGCCCTAGCGGGAGCGGGCTACGAGCAGTACTTC. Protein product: CASAALAGAGYEQYF.

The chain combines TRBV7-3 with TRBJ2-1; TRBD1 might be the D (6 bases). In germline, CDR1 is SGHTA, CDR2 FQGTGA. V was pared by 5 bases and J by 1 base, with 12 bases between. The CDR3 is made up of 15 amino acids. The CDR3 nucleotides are TGTGCCAGCAGCCCCGCCAGGGGTTCCTACAATGAGCAGTTCTTC. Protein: CASSPARGSYNEQFF.

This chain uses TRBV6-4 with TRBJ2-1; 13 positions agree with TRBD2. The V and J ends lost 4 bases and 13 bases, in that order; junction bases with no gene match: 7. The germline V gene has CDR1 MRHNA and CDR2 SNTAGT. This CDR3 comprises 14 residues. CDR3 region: CASSAGTSGTPQFF. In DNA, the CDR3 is TGTGCCAGCAGTGCTGGGACTAGCGGGACCCCACAGTTCTTC.